This TCR beta chain was sequenced during a study of blood T cell repertoires in COVID-19. Study summary: Donors in the United States, Italy and Spain gave samples during acute or convalescent COVID-19. T cells, B-cell-depleted T cells, or PBMCs provided the cDNA or gDNA that served as material.

Authors' processing steps: Reference gene primer amplification gave estimated nucleated cell counts. Clones were read by immunoSEQ multiplex PCR, and TCRdb kept only the in-frame ones, dropping some. Clone size and the V and J calls come from that table; the DNA yielded D and trimming. Of 95,000 to 150,000 clones in the sample, 88% are singletons; the top ten hold 0.88%. The germline CDR1 and CDR2 sequences are MDHEN and SYDVKM. V was cut by 2 bases and J by 2 bases, with 7 bases left in between. This CDR3 has 13 amino acids. The chain carries TRBV28 and TRBJ2-7; D uncertain. The clonotype comes from a woman aged 45 to 65 with active or convalescent COVID-19. What was sequenced was peripheral blood. The DNA of the CDR3 is TGTGCCAGCAGTTTAGTCGGTGCCTACGAGCAGTACTTC. This sequence encodes CASSLVGAYEQYF.